The 28 T cell receptor beta chains below come from one sample, sequenced in a study of cytomegalovirus exposure and HLA in healthy donors. The PCR ran on 60 Vbeta and 13 Jbeta primers. The repertoire was sequenced with immunoSEQ multiplex PCR; TCRdb's copy has only in-frame clones and lacks some. The table lists 200,000 or so clones, 75% to 85% of them singletons. What was sequenced was PBMCs. Source of these receptors: a woman aged 50 to 60 in good health and CMV-seropositive.

This chain joins TRBV5-4 and TRBJ1-2, with a tentative D call TRBD1 (5 bases). This CDR3 spans 13 amino acids. Trimming removed 4 bases from V and 4 bases from J, with 11 bases in between. Germline V gene data show CDR1 as SGHNT and CDR2 as YYREEE (reference sequence). The CDR3 DNA is TGTGCCAGCAGCCCCGACAGCCGCTATGGCTACACCTTC. It codes for CASSPDSRYGYTF.

In the case of this clone: The same CDR3 can be traced to other DNA sequences in this sample. This chain uses TRBV5-1 with TRBJ2-5; 13 bases are a match to TRBD2. CDR1 SGHRS and CDR2 YFSETQ come from the germline V gene. Unmatched junction bases numbered 10, after V lost 1 base and J lost 4 bases. The CDR3 consists of 18 residues. In DNA form, the CDR3 reads TGCGCCAGCAGCTTGAGCCACAGACTAGCGGGGGGTAGAGAGACCCAGTACTTC. Translated: CASSLSHRLAGGRETQYF.

The rearrangement joins TRBV7-8 to TRBJ2-1, with 7 bases aligning to TRBD1. The CDR3 covers 15 residues. Losses at the gene ends were 3 bases for V and 3 bases for J; bases not matched to a gene: 5. Germline lookup yields CDR1 SGHVS and CDR2 FQNEAQ. CDR3 loop: CASSFHRGGYNEQFF. The CDR3 DNA reads as TGTGCCAGCAGCTTCCACAGGGGCGGCTACAATGAGCAGTTCTTC.

This sequence joins TRBV29-1 and TRBJ1-1; D possibly corresponds to TRBD1 (5 bases). This CDR3 has 12 residues. V was trimmed by 7 bases and J by 7 bases, leaving 16 bases between them. The V gene's germline CDR1 is SQVTM and CDR2 ANQGSEA. CDR3: CSAHLVGGEAFF. For the CDR3, the DNA is TGCAGCGCCCACTTGGTGGGGGGTGAAGCTTTCTTT.

Here the CDR3 reads CASSPLGGPRGNQPQHF. The CDR3 region has the DNA TGTGCCAGCTCACCTCTCGGAGGGCCAAGGGGCAATCAGCCCCAGCATTTT. The genes are TRBV18 and TRBJ1-5; D is ambiguous. V shed 3 bases and J shed 2 bases, with 17 bases lying between them. CDR1 and CDR2 from the germline V gene are KGHSH and LQKENI. This CDR3 spans 17 amino acids.

The rearrangement uses TRBV7-9 and TRBJ1-4; the match to TRBD1 covers 7 bases. With V trimmed by 4 bases and J by 2 bases, 4 bases remained unmatched. Germline values: CDR1 SEHNR, CDR2 FQNEAQ (reference sequence). This CDR3 comprises 15 residues. DNA for the CDR3: TGTGCCAGCAGCTCCAGGGGGGATACTAATGAAAAACTGTTTTTT. This codes for CASSSRGDTNEKLFF.

The chain has TRBV9 and TRBJ2-2, with 8 bases that match TRBD2. V was pared by 2 bases and J by 6 bases, with 12 bases of the junction left unmatched. Germline V lookup: CDR1 SGDLS, CDR2 YYNGEE. The CDR3 spans 17 residues. The CDR3 DNA reads as TGTGCCAGCAGCGTGGGGCTGGCGGGACTAGGGGCCGGGGAGCTGTTTTTT. It yields the protein CASSVGLAGLGAGELFF.

J is TRBJ1-6 and V is TRBV5-1; no reliable D call. Trimming left V 0 bases short and J 5 bases short, with 9 bases between. This CDR3 comprises 15 residues. Germline CDR1 SGHRS, CDR2 YFSETQ. The CDR3 spells CASSLAVSHNSPLHF. The CDR3 nucleotides read TGCGCCAGCAGCTTGGCTGTTAGCCATAATTCACCCCTCCACTTT.

The rearrangement joins TRBV30 to TRBJ1-2; 10 bases align to TRBD1. V gave up 5 bases and J gave up 2 bases; unmatched junction bases: 2. Germline lookup yields CDR1 GTSNPN and CDR2 SVGIG (reference sequence). The CDR3 length is 13 residues. The chain's CDR3 is CAWLTGGNYGYTF. The DNA of the CDR3 is TGTGCCTGGTTGACAGGGGGCAACTATGGCTACACCTTC.

The chain uses TRBV7-9 and TRBJ1-2, with TRBD1 as a possible D gene (5 bases). Germline V lookup: CDR1 SEHNR, CDR2 FQNEAQ (reference sequence). The V end was cut by 0 bases, the J end by 3 bases, with 14 bases between. The CDR3 contains 16 residues. The CDR3 region is CASSLASGLFHYGYTF. CDR3 nucleotides: TGTGCCAGCAGCTTAGCCTCAGGGCTTTTTCACTATGGCTACACCTTC.

This clone was counted once. This chain joins TRBV5-1 and TRBJ2-5; a possible D gene is TRBD1 (6 bases). Germline lookup yields CDR1 SGHRS and CDR2 YFSETQ. V was trimmed by 0 bases and J by 6 bases, leaving 12 bases between them. The CDR3 spans 14 residues. The CDR3 spells CASSLGAGEQTQYF. For the CDR3, the DNA is TGCGCCAGCAGCTTGGGGGCAGGGGAACAGACCCAGTACTTC. The full variable domain, its missing parts supplied by reference TRBV5-1 and TRBJ2-5, is KAGVTQTPRYLIKTRGQQVTLSCSPISGHRSVSWYQQTPGQGLQFLFEYFSETQRNKGNFPGRFSGRQFSNSRSEMNVSTLELGDSALYLCASSLGAGEQTQYFGPGTRLLVL.

V usage is TRBV18 and J usage is TRBJ2-6; D perhaps matches TRBD2 (6 bases). Germline loops: CDR1 KGHSH, CDR2 LQKENI. The V end was cut by 6 bases, the J end by 1 base, with 10 bases between. The CDR3 contains 15 residues. CDR3 nucleotide sequence: TGTGCCAGCTCCCCGGAGGGATCTGGGGCCAACGTCCTGACTTTC. It yields the protein CASSPEGSGANVLTF.

Written as DNA, the CDR3 is TGTGCCAGCAGTGATTATACTAGCCAGTTCTTC. Its protein product is CASSDYTSQFF. The chain uses TRBV25-1 and TRBJ2-1; weak D call: TRBD2 (6 bases). Trimming removed 3 bases at V and 13 bases at J, with 10 bases between. From germline, CDR1 is MGHDK and CDR2 SYGVNS. The CDR3 length is 11 residues.

The rearrangement links TRBV6-5 to TRBJ2-7, with 9 nucleotides matching TRBD1. V lost 2 bases to trimming and J lost 6 bases; unmatched junction nucleotides: 8. Germline values: CDR1 MNHEY, CDR2 SVGAGI. CDR3 length: 15 residues. DNA of the CDR3: TGTGCCAGCAGTTACACCACAGGGGGCAACAGCGAGCAGTACTTC. Its translation: CASSYTTGGNSEQYF.

The rearrangement joins TRBV6-5 to TRBJ1-1; 7 nucleotides match TRBD1. Looked up from germline, CDR1 is MNHEY and CDR2 is SVGAGI. CDR3 length: 12 residues. The ends lost 6 bases at V and 7 bases at J; junction bases unmatched: 5. The CDR3, as DNA: TGTGCCAGCAGAAGGCAGGGGGGTGAAGCTTTCTTT. This codes for CASRRQGGEAFF.

V is TRBV5-4 and J is TRBJ1-5; the D gene is possibly TRBD1 (5 bases). V was clipped by 5 bases and J by 0 bases, with 6 bases between them. The CDR3 runs 13 residues. CDR1 SGHNT and CDR2 YYREEE come from the germline V gene (reference sequence). DNA of the CDR3: TGTGCCAGCAGAGGGGATAGCAATCAGCCCCAGCATTTT. It is translated as CASRGDSNQPQHF.

The rearrangement uses TRBV5-6 and TRBJ2-7; D possibly corresponds to TRBD2 (5 bases). Looked up from germline, CDR1 is SGHDT and CDR2 is YYEEEE. The CDR3 contains 14 residues. V shed 1 base and J shed 3 bases, with 11 bases lying between them. This chain's CDR3 is CASSLWQRSYEQYF. CDR3 nucleotide sequence: TGTGCCAGCAGCTTGTGGCAGCGGAGCTACGAGCAGTACTTC.

The rearrangement joins TRBV4-1 to TRBJ2-1, with D perhaps matching TRBD1 (5 bases). The CDR3 is 16 amino acids. The germline V and J ends were trimmed by 0 bases and 0 bases, with 9 bases remaining between them. Germline V CDR1 and CDR2: MGHRA, YSYEKL. CDR3 in amino acids: CASSQDLTGSYNEQFF. The CDR3 DNA reads as TGCGCCAGCAGCCAAGATTTAACAGGCTCCTACAATGAGCAGTTCTTC.

The chain carries TRBV27 and TRBJ2-7; 9 bases agree with TRBD2. V gave up 4 bases and J gave up 4 bases; unmatched junction bases: 2. The CDR3 runs 13 residues. The germline gives CDR1 MNHEY, CDR2 SMNVEV (reference sequence). In nucleotides, the CDR3 is TGTGCCAGCAGTTCCCTAGCGGGGTACGAGCAGTACTTC. This gives the protein CASSSLAGYEQYF.

In regard to this clone: Relative to the germline gene, one junction end is altered; a read error may explain this. The chain is built from TRBV14 and TRBJ2-2, with D tentatively TRBD1 (6 bases). CDR3 size: 15 residues. Looked up from germline, CDR1 is SGHDN and CDR2 is FVKESK. The CDR3 loop is CASSKEVGTPGELFF. CDR3 bases: TGTGCCAGCAGCAAAGAAGTCGGGACACCCGGGGAGCTGTTTTTT.

The V call is TRBV7-2, the J call TRBJ2-1; 10 nucleotides align to TRBD1. J lost 3 bases, V lost 1 base, and 9 bases had no gene match. This CDR3 has 18 residues. Germline V CDR1 and CDR2: SGHTA, FQGNSA. In DNA, the CDR3 is TGTGCCAGCAGCTTAGGTCGCCCCGGGACAGGGGTCTACAATGAGCAGTTCTTC. Its translation is CASSLGRPGTGVYNEQFF.

The chain joins TRBV28 to TRBJ2-1; 7 nucleotides match TRBD1. Trimming took 7 bases from V and 6 from J; bases not matched to a gene: 9. In germline, CDR1 is MDHEN, CDR2 SYDVKM. The CDR3 runs 14 residues. CDR3 residues: CASTSSDRVNEQFF. The CDR3 region has the DNA TGTGCCAGCACCTCCAGTGACAGGGTCAATGAGCAGTTCTTC. The full variable domain, with the rest looked up from reference TRBV28 and TRBJ2-1, is DVKVTQSSRYLVKRTGEKVFLECVQDMDHENMFWYRQDPGLGLRLIYFSYDVKMKEKGDIPEGYSVSREKKERFSLILESASTNQTSMYLCASTSSDRVNEQFFGPGTRLTVL.

The chain recombines TRBV7-9 with TRBJ1-1; unclear D gene. This CDR3 has 16 residues. Trimming took off 0 bases at V and 2 bases at J, with 13 bases between the two ends. From germline, CDR1 is SEHNR and CDR2 FQNEAQ (reference sequence). In nucleotides, the CDR3 is TGTGCCAGCAGCTTAGCGCTGGCCAGACTAAACACTGAAGCTTTCTTT. Its protein is CASSLALARLNTEAFF.

The V gene is TRBV14, the J gene TRBJ2-5, with TRBD1 matching over 7 bases. The germline V gene has CDR1 SGHDN and CDR2 FVKESK. The ends lost 4 bases at V and 3 bases at J; junction bases unmatched: 2. The CDR3 extends over 13 amino acids. The CDR3 DNA reads TGTGCCAGCAGCCGGGACAGAAAAGAGACCCAGTACTTC. As protein: CASSRDRKETQYF.

There are a few counts of this clone. V usage is TRBV6-6 and J usage is TRBJ1-2, with 8 nucleotides matching TRBD1. V lost 0 bases to trimming and J lost 4 bases; unmatched junction nucleotides: 1. This CDR3 has 14 amino acids. Germline lookup yields CDR1 MNHNY and CDR2 SVGAGI (reference sequence). CDR3 protein: CASSYSTGAYGYTF. Here the CDR3 DNA reads TGTGCCAGCAGTTACTCGACAGGGGCCTATGGCTACACCTTC.

The genes are TRBV29-1 and TRBJ2-1, with 15 bases aligning to TRBD2. The V and J ends lost 0 bases and 0 bases, in that order; junction bases with no gene match: 6. The CDR3 has 19 amino acids. In germline, CDR1 is SQVTM, CDR2 ANQGSEA. The chain's CDR3 is CSVEDSGLAGGSSYNEQFF. The CDR3 DNA follows: TGCAGCGTTGAAGACTCGGGACTAGCGGGAGGTAGCTCCTACAATGAGCAGTTCTTC.

The chain recombines TRBV28 with TRBJ2-2; D unresolved. This CDR3 region has 14 residues. The germline V and J ends were trimmed by 7 bases and 1 base, with 10 bases remaining between them. Germline V gene lookup returns CDR1 MDHEN and CDR2 SYDVKM. This chain's CDR3 is CASTLSRNTGELFF. The CDR3 DNA reads TGTGCCAGCACCCTTTCCAGGAACACCGGGGAGCTGTTTTTT. The variable domain in full, with the rest retrieved from reference TRBV28 and TRBJ2-2, is DVKVTQSSRYLVKRTGEKVFLECVQDMDHENMFWYRQDPGLGLRLIYFSYDVKMKEKGDIPEGYSVSREKKERFSLILESASTNQTSMYLCASTLSRNTGELFFGEGSRLTVL.

The chain carries TRBV28 and TRBJ2-1; the match to TRBD2 covers 13 bases. The germline V gene encodes CDR1 MDHEN and CDR2 SYDVKM. V was pared by 5 bases and J by 6 bases, with 7 bases of the junction left unmatched. This CDR3 has 16 residues. The CDR3 nucleotides are TGTGCCAGCAGTGCAACGGGACTAGCGGGGCTCAATGAGCAGTTCTTC. It specifies CASSATGLAGLNEQFF.